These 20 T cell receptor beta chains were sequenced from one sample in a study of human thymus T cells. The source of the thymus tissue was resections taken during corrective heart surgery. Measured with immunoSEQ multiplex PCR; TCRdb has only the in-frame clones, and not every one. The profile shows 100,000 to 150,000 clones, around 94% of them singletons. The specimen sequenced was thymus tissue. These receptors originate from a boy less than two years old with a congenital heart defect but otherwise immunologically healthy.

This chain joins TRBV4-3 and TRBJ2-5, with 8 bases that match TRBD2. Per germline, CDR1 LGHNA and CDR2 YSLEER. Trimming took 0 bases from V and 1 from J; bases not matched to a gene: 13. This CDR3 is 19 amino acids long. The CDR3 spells CASSQDRSSAGGSQETQYF. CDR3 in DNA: TGCGCCAGCAGCCAAGATCGATCCTCGGCGGGGGGATCCCAAGAGACCCAGTACTTC.

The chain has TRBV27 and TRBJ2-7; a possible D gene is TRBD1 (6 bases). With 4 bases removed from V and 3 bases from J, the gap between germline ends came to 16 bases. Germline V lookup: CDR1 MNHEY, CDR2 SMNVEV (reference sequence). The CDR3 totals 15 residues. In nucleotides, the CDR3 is TGTGCCAGCAGTTCCCGACAGGAAGGGTACTACGAGCAGTACTTC. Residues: CASSSRQEGYYEQYF.

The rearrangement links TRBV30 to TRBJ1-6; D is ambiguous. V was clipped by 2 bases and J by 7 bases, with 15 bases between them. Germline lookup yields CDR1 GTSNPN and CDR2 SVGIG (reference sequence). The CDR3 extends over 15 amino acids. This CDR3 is CAWSKIRMGNSPLHF. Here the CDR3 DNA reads TGTGCCTGGAGTAAAATCAGGATGGGGAATTCACCCCTCCACTTT.

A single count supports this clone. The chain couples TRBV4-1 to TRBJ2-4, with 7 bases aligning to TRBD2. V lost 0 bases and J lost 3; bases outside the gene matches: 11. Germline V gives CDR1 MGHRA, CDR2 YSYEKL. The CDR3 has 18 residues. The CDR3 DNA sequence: TGCGCCAGCAGCCAAGATTCAGCGCCCCGCGGGAGCAAAAACATTCAGTACTTC. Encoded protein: CASSQDSAPRGSKNIQYF.

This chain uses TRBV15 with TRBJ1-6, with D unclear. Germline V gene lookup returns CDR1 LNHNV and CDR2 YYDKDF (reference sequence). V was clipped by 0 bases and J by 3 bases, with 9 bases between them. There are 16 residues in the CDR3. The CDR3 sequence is CATSRDQKFYNSPLHF. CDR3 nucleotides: TGTGCCACCAGCAGAGATCAAAAGTTCTATAATTCACCCCTCCACTTT.

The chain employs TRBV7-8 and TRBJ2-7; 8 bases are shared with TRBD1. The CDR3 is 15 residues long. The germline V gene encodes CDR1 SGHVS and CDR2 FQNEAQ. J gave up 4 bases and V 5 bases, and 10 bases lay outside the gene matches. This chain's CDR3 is CASSRNSGQEYEQYF. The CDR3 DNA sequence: TGTGCCAGCAGCAGAAACTCGGGACAGGAGTACGAGCAGTACTTC.

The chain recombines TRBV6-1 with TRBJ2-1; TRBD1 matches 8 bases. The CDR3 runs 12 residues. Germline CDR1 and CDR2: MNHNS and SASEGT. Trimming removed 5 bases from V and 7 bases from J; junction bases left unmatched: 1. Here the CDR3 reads CASSRQGNEQFF. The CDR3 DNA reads TGTGCCAGCAGTCGACAGGGGAATGAGCAGTTCTTC.

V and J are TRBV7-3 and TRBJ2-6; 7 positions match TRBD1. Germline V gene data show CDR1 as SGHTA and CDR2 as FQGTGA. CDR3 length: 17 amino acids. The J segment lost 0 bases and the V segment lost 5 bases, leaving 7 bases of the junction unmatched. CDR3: CASSAGTADSGANVLTF. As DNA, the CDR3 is TGTGCCAGCAGCGCCGGGACAGCAGACTCTGGGGCCAACGTCCTGACTTTC.

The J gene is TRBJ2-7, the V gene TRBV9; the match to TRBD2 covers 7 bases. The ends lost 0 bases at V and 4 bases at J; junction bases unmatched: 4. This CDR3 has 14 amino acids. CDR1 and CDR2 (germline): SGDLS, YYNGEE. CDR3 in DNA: TGTGCCAGCAGCGTAGACTGGGGGGGGTACGAGCAGTACTTC. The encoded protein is CASSVDWGGYEQYF.

CDR3 in amino acids: CASSYFQGISDTQYF. The CDR3, as DNA: TGTGCCAGCAGTTACTTCCAGGGAATCTCAGATACGCAGTATTTT. This rearrangement joins TRBV6-6 to TRBJ2-3, with a tentative D call TRBD1 (5 bases). The CDR3 runs 15 residues. Looked up from germline, CDR1 is MNHNY and CDR2 is SVGAGI (reference sequence). Deletions cut 1 base from V and 4 bases from J, with 12 bases between.

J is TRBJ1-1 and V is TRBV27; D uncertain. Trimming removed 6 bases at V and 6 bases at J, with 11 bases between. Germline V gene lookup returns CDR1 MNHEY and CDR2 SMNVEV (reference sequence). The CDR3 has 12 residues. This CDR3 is CASSLPAPEAFF. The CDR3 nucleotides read TGTGCCAGCAGCCTACCCGCCCCTGAAGCTTTCTTT.

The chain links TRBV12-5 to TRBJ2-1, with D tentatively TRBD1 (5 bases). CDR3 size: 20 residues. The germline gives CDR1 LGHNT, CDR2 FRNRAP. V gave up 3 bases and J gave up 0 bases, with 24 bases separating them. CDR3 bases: TGTGCTAGTGGTTTTGGGGCAAATGAGACAGCTCTCCCCTCCTACAATGAGCAGTTCTTC. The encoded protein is CASGFGANETALPSYNEQFF. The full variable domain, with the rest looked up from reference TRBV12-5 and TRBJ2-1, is DARVTQTPRHKVTEMGQEVTMRCQPILGHNTVFWYRQTMMQGLELLAYFRNRAPLDDSGMPKDRFSAEMPDATLATLKIQPSEPRDSAVYFCASGFGANETALPSYNEQFFGPGTRLTVL.

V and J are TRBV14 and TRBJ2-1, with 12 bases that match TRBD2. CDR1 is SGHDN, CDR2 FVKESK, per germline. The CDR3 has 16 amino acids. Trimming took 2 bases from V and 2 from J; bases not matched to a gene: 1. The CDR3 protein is CASSQTSGGPYNEQFF. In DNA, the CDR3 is TGTGCCAGCAGCCAAACTAGCGGGGGGCCCTACAATGAGCAGTTCTTC.

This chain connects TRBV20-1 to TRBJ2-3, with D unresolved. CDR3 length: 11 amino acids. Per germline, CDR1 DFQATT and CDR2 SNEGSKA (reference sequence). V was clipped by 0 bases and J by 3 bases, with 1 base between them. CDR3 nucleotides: TGCAGTGCTAGAGAAACAGATACGCAGTATTTT. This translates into CSARETDTQYF.

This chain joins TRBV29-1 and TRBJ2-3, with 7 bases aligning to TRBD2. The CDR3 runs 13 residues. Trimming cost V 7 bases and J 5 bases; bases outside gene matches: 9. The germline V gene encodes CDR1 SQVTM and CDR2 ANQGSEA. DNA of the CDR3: TGCAGCGGGCGGGGGACGGGGGAAGATACGCAGTATTTT. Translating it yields CSGRGTGEDTQYF.

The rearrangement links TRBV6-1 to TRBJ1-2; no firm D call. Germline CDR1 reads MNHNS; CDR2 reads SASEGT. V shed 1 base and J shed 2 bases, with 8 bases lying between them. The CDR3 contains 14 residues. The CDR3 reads CASSEGTGNYGYTF. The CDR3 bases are TGTGCCAGCAGTGAAGGTACGGGGAACTATGGCTACACCTTC.

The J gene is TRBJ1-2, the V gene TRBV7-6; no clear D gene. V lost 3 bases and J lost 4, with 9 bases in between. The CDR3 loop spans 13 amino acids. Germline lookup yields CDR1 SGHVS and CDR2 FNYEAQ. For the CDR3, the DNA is TGTGCCAGCAGCTTGCGGGGTAGCTATGGCTACACCTTC. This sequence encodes CASSLRGSYGYTF.

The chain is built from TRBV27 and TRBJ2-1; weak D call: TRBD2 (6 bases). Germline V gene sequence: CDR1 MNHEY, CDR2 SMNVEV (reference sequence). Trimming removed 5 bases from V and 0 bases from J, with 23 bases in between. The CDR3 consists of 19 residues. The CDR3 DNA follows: TGTGCCAGCAGTATCTCTAGGCTTGGGGGGTGGGGCTCCTACAATGAGCAGTTCTTC. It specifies CASSISRLGGWGSYNEQFF.

Written as DNA, the CDR3 is TGTGCCAGCAGTGAAGAAAGGCGGCTAGCGGGGGGCTTAGATGAGACCCAGTACTTC. Its protein is CASSEERRLAGGLDETQYF. The chain is built from TRBV6-1 and TRBJ2-5, with 11 bases that match TRBD2. The CDR3 contains 19 residues. V gave up 1 base and J gave up 5 bases; unmatched junction bases: 15. Germline CDR1 MNHNS, CDR2 SASEGT.

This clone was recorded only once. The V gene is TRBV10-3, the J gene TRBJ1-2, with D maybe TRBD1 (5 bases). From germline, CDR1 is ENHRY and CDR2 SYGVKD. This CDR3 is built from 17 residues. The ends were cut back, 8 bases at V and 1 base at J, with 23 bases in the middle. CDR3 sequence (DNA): TGTGCCATCTCGTGGGGCCTTTCCAGGAGTGGTAACTATGGCTACACCTTC. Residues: CAISWGLSRSGNYGYTF.